The clone carrying this TCR beta chain showed up many times. This entry belongs to a study of T-cell reconstitution after alpha-beta-depleted transplantation in children. Trimming cost V 1 base and J 1 base, with 10 bases left between them. This CDR3 has 15 residues. Using unique molecular identifiers, the investigators prepared the TCRbeta library. Via MiXCR, TCRdb re-called the PCR reads, giving one row per CDR3 protein. Found here are 81,000 or so distinct CDR3 sequences, around a sixth of them singletons; the top ten hold roughly a fifth. Sample: PBMCs, mostly from graft donor cells, taken 180 days after TCRalphabeta/CD19-depleted stem cell transplant. The source is a male patient aged 2 to 9 who had a stem cell transplant for acute lymphoblastic leukemia, so the T cells may come from the graft donor. This chain links TRBV12-3 or TRBV12-4 with TRBJ2-5; D call uncertain. The CDR3 coding sequence is TGTGCCAGCAGTTTAGGCCAGGATTTCCAAGAGACCCAGTACTTC. This gives the protein CASSLGQDFQETQYF.